The T cell receptor beta chain under discussion was sequenced for a study of CD8+ T cells in alopecia areata. About the research overall: Treatment with tofacitinib (6 to 18 months) was followed by 6 months off drug. Findings of the study overall: Scalp specimens additionally yield sequences from normal skin's resident alphabeta T cells.

V was pared by 0 bases and J by 4 bases, with 10 bases between. The CDR3 loop spans 15 amino acids. Germline-derived CDR1 and CDR2 are LNHDA and SQIVND (reference sequence). Following RNA extraction, reverse transcription yielded cDNA that acted as the sequencing template. The assay was immunoSEQ multiplex PCR, and TCRdb's table has in-frame clones only and misses some. The table includes 200,000 or so clones, roughly 57% detected once. Points on this clone: No antigen is known for it.

The sample consisted of CD4+ T cells sorted from blood, taken at week 0. This TCR was recovered from a human donor with alopecia areata. The chain is built from TRBV19 and TRBJ1-5; no clear D. The CDR3, as DNA: TGTGCCAGTAGTATAGATCGGGCAGATAATCAGCCCCAGCATTTT. Amino acid sequence: CASSIDRADNQPQHF.